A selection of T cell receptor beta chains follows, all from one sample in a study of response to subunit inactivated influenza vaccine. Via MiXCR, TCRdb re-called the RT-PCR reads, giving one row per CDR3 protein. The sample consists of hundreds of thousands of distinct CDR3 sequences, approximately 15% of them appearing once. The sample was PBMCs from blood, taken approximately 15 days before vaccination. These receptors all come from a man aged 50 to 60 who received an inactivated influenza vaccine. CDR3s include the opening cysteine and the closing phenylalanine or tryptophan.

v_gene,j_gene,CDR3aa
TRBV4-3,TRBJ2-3,CASSQGLAGGPVQGAQYF
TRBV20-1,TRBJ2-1,CSASSGQENNEQFF
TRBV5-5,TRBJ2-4,CASSLTGSGKNIQYF
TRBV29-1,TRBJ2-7,CSVVGTAFPEQYF
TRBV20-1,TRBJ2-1,CSADSLGLAGSSYNEQFF
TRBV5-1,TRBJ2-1,CASRFGLAGGPQSNEQFF
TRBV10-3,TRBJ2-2,CAISLRALNTGELFF
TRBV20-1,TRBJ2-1,CSAGLMGQVADEQFF
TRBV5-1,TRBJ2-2,CASSLVGHDTGELFF
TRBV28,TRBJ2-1,CASSPGLHEQFF
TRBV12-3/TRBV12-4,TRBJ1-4,CASSSQGVGEKLFF
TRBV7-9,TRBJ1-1,CASSLLTENTEAFF
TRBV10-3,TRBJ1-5,CAIGGGQGALGDQPQHF
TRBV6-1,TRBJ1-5,CASSRRGSNQPQHF
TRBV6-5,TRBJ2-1,CASSYSKLPRFNEQFF
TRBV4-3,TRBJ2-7,CASSLQYPGYEQYF
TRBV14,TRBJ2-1,CASSQDFIRVHEQFF